The present entry profiles one T cell receptor (beta chain) with its context. Its antigen is unknown. This sample is drawn from a study of cytomegalovirus exposure and HLA in healthy donors. Study-level findings and limits: Later, TCR association rates were found to vary by HLA locus, highest for DRB1 and lowest for HLA-C. The authors confirmed in vitro that a few CMV-associated chains were specific for CMV antigens.

Nominal health characterized the donors when sampled, though unrecorded immune exposures were likely. The PCR had 60 Vbeta and 13 Jbeta primers. Some clones are missing from TCRdb's copy, which holds only in-frame ones; the method was immunoSEQ multiplex PCR. Among 100,000 to 120,000 clones listed, 65% to 85% were seen once. The CDR3 has 15 residues. The V and J ends lost 5 bases and 1 base, in that order; junction bases with no gene match: 8. In germline, CDR1 is SGHVS, CDR2 FNYEAQ. The source is a male donor in good health and CMV-seronegative. This sequence joins TRBV7-6 and TRBJ2-7; 7 bases map to TRBD1. The specimen was PBMCs. The CDR3 bases are TGTGCCAGCAGCGGGGCCGGGACAGCTTCCTACGAGCAGTACTTC. Protein product: CASSGAGTASYEQYF.